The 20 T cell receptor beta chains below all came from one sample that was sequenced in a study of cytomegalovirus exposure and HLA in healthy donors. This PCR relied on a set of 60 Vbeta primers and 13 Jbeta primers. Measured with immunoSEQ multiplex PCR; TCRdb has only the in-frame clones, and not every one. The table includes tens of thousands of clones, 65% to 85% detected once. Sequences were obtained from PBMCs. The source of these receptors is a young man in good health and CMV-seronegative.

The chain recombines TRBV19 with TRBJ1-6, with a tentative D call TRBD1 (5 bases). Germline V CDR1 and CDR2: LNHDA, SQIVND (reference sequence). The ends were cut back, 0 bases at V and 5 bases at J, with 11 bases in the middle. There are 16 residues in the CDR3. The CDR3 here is CASSIDRVLHNSPLHF. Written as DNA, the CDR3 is TGTGCCAGTAGTATAGACAGGGTCCTACATAATTCACCCCTCCACTTT. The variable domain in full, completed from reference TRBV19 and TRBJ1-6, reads DGGITQSPKYLFRKEGQNVTLSCEQNLNHDAMYWYRQDPGQGLRLIYYSQIVNDFQKGDIAEGYSVSREKKESFPLTVTSAQKNPTAFYLCASSIDRVLHNSPLHFGNGTRLTVT.

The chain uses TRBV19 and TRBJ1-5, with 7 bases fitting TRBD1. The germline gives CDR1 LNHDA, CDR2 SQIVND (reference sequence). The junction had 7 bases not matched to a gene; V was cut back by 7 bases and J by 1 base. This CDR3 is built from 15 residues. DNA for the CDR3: TGTGCCAGTACGCAGGGACAGAGAAGCAATCAGCCCCAGCATTTT. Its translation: CASTQGQRSNQPQHF.

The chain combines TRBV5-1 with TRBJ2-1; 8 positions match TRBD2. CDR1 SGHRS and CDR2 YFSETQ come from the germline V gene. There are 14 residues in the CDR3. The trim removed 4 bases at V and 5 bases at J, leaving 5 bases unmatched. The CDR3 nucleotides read TGCGCCAGCAGCCGGGGGGGGGTAGACAATGAGCAGTTCTTC. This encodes CASSRGGVDNEQFF.

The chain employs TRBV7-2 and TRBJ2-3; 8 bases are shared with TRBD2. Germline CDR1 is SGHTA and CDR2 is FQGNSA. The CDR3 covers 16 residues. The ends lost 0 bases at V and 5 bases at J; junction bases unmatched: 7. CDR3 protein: CASSLARSGGRDTQYF. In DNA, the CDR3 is TGTGCCAGCAGCTTAGCCCGGAGCGGGGGTAGAGATACGCAGTATTTT.

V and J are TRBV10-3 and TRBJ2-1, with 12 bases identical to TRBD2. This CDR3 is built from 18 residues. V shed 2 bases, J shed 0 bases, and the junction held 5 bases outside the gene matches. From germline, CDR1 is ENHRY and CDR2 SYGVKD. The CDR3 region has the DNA TGTGCCATCAGTGAGCGAACTAGCGGGGGGAGCTCCTACAATGAGCAGTTCTTC. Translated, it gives CAISERTSGGSSYNEQFF.

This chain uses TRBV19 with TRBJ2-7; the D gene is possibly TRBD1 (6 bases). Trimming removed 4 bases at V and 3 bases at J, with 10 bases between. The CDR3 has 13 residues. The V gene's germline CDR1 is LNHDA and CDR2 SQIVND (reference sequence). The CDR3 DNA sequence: TGTGCCAGTAGTAGGGACAATTACTACGAGCAGTACTTC. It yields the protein CASSRDNYYEQYF. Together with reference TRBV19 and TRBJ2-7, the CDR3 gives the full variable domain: DGGITQSPKYLFRKEGQNVTLSCEQNLNHDAMYWYRQDPGQGLRLIYYSQIVNDFQKGDIAEGYSVSREKKESFPLTVTSAQKNPTAFYLCASSRDNYYEQYFGPGTRLTVT.

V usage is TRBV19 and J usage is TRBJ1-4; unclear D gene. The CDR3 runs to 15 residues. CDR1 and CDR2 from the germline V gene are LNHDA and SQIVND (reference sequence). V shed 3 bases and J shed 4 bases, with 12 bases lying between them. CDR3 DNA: TGTGCCAGTAGTATCGTCGCGGGGTTTAATGAAAAACTGTTTTTT. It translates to CASSIVAGFNEKLFF.

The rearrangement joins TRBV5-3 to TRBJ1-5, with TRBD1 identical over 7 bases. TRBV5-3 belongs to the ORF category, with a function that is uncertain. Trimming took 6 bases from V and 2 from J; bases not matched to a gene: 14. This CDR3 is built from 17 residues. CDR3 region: CARNQVKGQRRNQPQHF. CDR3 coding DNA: TGTGCCAGAAACCAAGTGAAGGGACAGCGACGCAATCAGCCCCAGCATTTT.

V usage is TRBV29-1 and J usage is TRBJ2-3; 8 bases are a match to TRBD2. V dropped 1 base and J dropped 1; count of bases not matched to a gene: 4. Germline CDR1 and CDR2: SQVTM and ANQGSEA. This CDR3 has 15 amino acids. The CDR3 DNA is TGCAGCGTTGAAGGTGGAGCGGGGGGCACAGATACGCAGTATTTT. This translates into CSVEGGAGGTDTQYF.

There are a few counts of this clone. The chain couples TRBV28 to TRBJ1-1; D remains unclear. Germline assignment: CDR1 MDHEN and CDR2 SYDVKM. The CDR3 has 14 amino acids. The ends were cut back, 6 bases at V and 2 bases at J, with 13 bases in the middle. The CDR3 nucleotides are TGTGCCAGCAGCACTTTATTGGTTAACACTGAAGCTTTCTTT. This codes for CASSTLLVNTEAFF.

The CDR3 is CAWTSVNTEAFF. The CDR3, as DNA: TGTGCCTGGACGTCAGTTAACACTGAAGCTTTCTTT. The chain joins TRBV30 to TRBJ1-1; D ambiguous. Trimming pared 4 bases from V and 2 bases from J, leaving 8 bases between. The CDR3 is made up of 12 amino acids. Germline lookup yields CDR1 GTSNPN and CDR2 SVGIG (reference sequence).

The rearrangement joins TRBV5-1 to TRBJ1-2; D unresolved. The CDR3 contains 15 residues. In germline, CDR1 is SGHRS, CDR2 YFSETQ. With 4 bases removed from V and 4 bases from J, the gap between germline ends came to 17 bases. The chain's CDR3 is CASSVATLSPYGYTF. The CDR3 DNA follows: TGCGCCAGCAGCGTTGCCACTCTCTCCCCCTATGGCTACACCTTC.

The CDR3 sequence: CASSPTEAEKFRYTF. In DNA, the CDR3 is TGTGCCAGCTCACCCACCGAGGCGGAGAAATTTCGCTACACCTTC. This chain links TRBV18 with TRBJ1-2; D gene ambiguous. The CDR3 consists of 15 residues. V was clipped by 3 bases and J by 9 bases, with 20 bases between them. Per germline, CDR1 KGHSH and CDR2 LQKENI.

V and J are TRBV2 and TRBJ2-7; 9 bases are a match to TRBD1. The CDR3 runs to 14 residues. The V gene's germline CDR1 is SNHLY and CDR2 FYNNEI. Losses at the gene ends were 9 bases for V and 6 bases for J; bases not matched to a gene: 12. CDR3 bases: TGTGCCAGAGGGACAGGGAGGATTAATAGCGAGCAGTACTTC. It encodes CARGTGRINSEQYF.

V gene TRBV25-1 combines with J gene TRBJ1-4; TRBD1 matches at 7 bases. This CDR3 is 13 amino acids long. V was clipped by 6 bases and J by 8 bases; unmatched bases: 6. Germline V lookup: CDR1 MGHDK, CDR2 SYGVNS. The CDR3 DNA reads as TGTGCCAGCAGGCCCGGGACAGCCGAAAAACTGTTTTTT. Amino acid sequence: CASRPGTAEKLFF.

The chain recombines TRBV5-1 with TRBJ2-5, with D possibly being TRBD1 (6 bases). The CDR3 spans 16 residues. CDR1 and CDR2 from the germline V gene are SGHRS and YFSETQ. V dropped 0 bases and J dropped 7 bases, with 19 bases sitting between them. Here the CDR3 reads CASSLGDRTYWGTQYF. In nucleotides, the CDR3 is TGCGCCAGCAGCTTGGGAGACAGGACCTATTGGGGGACCCAGTACTTC. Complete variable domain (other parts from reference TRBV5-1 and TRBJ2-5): KAGVTQTPRYLIKTRGQQVTLSCSPISGHRSVSWYQQTPGQGLQFLFEYFSETQRNKGNFPGRFSGRQFSNSRSEMNVSTLELGDSALYLCASSLGDRTYWGTQYFGPGTRLLVL.

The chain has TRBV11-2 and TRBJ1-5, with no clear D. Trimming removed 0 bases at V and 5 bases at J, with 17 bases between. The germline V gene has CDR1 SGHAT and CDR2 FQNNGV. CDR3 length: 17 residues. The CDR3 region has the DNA TGTGCCAGCAGCTTAGATCGGGTGCCCGGCACGGATCAGCCCCAGCATTTT. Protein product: CASSLDRVPGTDQPQHF. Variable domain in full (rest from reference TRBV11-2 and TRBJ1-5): EAGVAQSPRYKIIEKRQSVAFWCNPISGHATLYWYQQILGQGPKLLIQFQNNGVVDDSQLPKDRFSAERLKGVDSTLKIQPAKLEDSAVYLCASSLDRVPGTDQPQHFGDGTRLSIL.

The CDR3 nucleotides read TGTGCCAGCAGCGTACTAGCGGGGATGCGCAATGAGCAGTTCTTC. It codes for CASSVLAGMRNEQFF. The chain uses TRBV7-3 and TRBJ2-1; TRBD2 matches at 10 bases. Per germline, CDR1 SGHTA and CDR2 FQGTGA. The J segment lost 6 bases and the V segment lost 5 bases, leaving 7 bases of the junction unmatched. The CDR3 runs to 15 residues.

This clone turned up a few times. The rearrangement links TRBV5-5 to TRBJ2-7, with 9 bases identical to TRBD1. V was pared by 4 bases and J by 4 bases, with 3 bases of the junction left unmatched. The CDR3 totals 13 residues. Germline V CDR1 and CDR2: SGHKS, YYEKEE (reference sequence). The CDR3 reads CASSGGTGYEQYF. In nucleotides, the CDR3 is TGTGCCAGCAGCGGGGGGACAGGGTACGAGCAGTACTTC.

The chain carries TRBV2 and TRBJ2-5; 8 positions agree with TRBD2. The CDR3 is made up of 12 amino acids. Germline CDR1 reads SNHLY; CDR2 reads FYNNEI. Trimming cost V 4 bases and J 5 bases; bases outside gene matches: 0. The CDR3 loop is CASSASGETQYF. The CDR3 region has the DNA TGTGCCAGCAGTGCTAGCGGGGAGACCCAGTACTTC.